A single sample gave rise to the 19 T cell receptor beta chains below, sequenced in a study of Ad26.COV2.S vaccination and SARS-CoV-2 variants. As for treatment: over 15 received Ad26.COV2.S at low or high dose, single or two shots; about 5 received placebo; per-sample allocation not given. Sample collection was performed on day 63 after the first vaccine or placebo injection. TCRdb's table, derived via immunoSEQ multiplex PCR, lists solely in-frame clones and lacks some. In the table there are 300,000 to 350,000 clones, roughly nine tenths of which are singletons. The starting material was peripheral blood, obtained in a trial of Ad26.COV2.S vaccine versus placebo. Receptor source: a person between 18 and 59 years old who received the Ad26.COV2.S COVID-19 vaccine or a placebo.

This chain connects TRBV11-3 to TRBJ1-1; D is ambiguous. V lost 0 bases to trimming and J lost 1 base, with 12 bases between them. Germline CDR1 is SGHNT and CDR2 is YENEEA. CDR3 length equals 16 residues. The CDR3 here is CASSLDAGPSNTEAFF. In DNA, the CDR3 is TGTGCCAGCAGCTTAGATGCCGGGCCCTCGAACACTGAAGCTTTCTTT.

The chain has TRBV24-1 and TRBJ2-5; 12 bases align to TRBD2. J lost 1 base, V lost 2 bases, and 7 bases had no gene match. The CDR3 loop spans 18 amino acids. Germline V lookup: CDR1 KGHDR, CDR2 SFDVKD. In DNA form, the CDR3 reads TGTGCCACCAGTGATTGCCAGACTAGCGGGGGCAGCCAAGAGACCCAGTACTTC. It translates to CATSDCQTSGGSQETQYF.

The chain employs TRBV4-1 and TRBJ1-1; D is unresolved. Trimming pared 4 bases from V and 0 bases from J, leaving 18 bases between. There are 17 residues in the CDR3. Germline V CDR1 and CDR2: MGHRA, YSYEKL. The CDR3 nucleotides read TGCGCCAGCAGCCTCCGACACCTCACACTCATGAACACTGAAGCTTTCTTT. Translation gives CASSLRHLTLMNTEAFF.

The CDR3 nucleotides are TGTGCCATCAGTGAGGGGTCCTACGAGCAGTACGTC. Residues: CAISEGSYEQYV. The chain recombines TRBV10-3 with TRBJ2-7; D is undetermined. The CDR3 is 12 amino acids. The germline CDR1 and CDR2 sequences are ENHRY and SYGVKD. The V gene lost 2 bases and the J gene lost 1 base, with 3 bases spanning the gap.

In DNA form, the CDR3 reads TGTGCCAGCAGTTTCTCTGGGACAGCGTACTACAATGAGCAGTTCTTC. It translates to CASSFSGTAYYNEQFF. The chain employs TRBV27 and TRBJ2-1; 7 bases are shared with TRBD1. The V segment lost 3 bases and the J segment 3 bases; nucleotides outside the gene matches: 8. The germline CDR1 and CDR2 sequences are MNHEY and SMNVEV (reference sequence). This CDR3 has 16 amino acids.

There are a few counts of this clone. J is TRBJ2-7 and V is TRBV7-2, with D tentatively TRBD1 or TRBD2 (5 bases each). The germline V gene has CDR1 SGHTA and CDR2 FQGNSA. Between the trimmed V and J ends, which lost 4 bases and 2 bases, there was a span of 15 bases. The CDR3 totals 15 residues. In DNA, the CDR3 is TGTGCCAGCAGCTCTGCTACGGGGCGACCCTACGAGCAGTACTTC. Encoded protein: CASSSATGRPYEQYF.

CDR3 bases: TGTGCCAGCAGTTTAAGGGGGGGGACAGGGAATTCCTACGAGCAGTACGTC. Translated, it gives CASSLRGGTGNSYEQYV. V is TRBV27 and J is TRBJ2-7; 9 positions agree with TRBD1. The V gene's germline CDR1 is MNHEY and CDR2 SMNVEV (reference sequence). With V trimmed by 2 bases and J by 1 base, 9 bases remained unmatched. The CDR3 has 17 amino acids.

The rearrangement uses TRBV10-3 and TRBJ1-3, with 7 bases aligning to TRBD1. Per germline, CDR1 ENHRY and CDR2 SYGVKD. The CDR3 totals 15 residues. The trim removed 1 base at V and 9 bases at J, leaving 9 bases unmatched. CDR3 residues: CAISEFGQERSTIYF. CDR3 nucleotides: TGTGCCATCAGTGAGTTTGGACAGGAGAGGAGCACCATATATTTT.

This sequence joins TRBV15 and TRBJ2-5; a weak D match, TRBD2 (5 bases). In germline, CDR1 is LNHNV, CDR2 YYDKDF (reference sequence). Trimming shortened V by 3 bases and J by 2 bases, and 10 bases separated the two germline ends. The CDR3 loop spans 14 amino acids. CDR3 loop: CATSSIRGQETQYF. The CDR3 DNA reads TGTGCCACCAGCAGTATACGGGGACAAGAGACCCAGTACTTC. Supplemented by reference TRBV15 and TRBJ2-5, the full variable domain reads DAMVIQNPRYQVTQFGKPVTLSCSQTLNHNVMYWYQQKSSQAPKLLFHYYDKDFNNEADTPDNFQSRRPNTSFCFLDIRSPGLGDTAMYLCATSSIRGQETQYFGPGTRLLVL.

The chain couples TRBV6-6 to TRBJ2-2; D unresolved. The CDR3 runs to 10 residues. Germline CDR1 is MNHNY and CDR2 is SVGAGI (reference sequence). The V end was cut by 10 bases, the J end by 6 bases, with 6 bases between. As DNA, the CDR3 is TGTGCCACTGGAGCCGGGGAGCTGTTTTTT. Residues: CATGAGELFF.

The chain couples TRBV5-6 to TRBJ2-1, with D perhaps matching TRBD1 or TRBD2 (5 bases each). V was shortened by 2 bases and J by 8 bases, with 11 bases between the two germline ends. CDR3 length equals 13 residues. In germline, CDR1 is SGHDT, CDR2 YYEEEE. The CDR3 here is CASSFGGFDEQFF. The CDR3 nucleotides read TGTGCCAGCAGCTTTGGGGGTTTCGATGAGCAGTTCTTC.

The chain has TRBV25-1 and TRBJ2-7; D uncertain. Germline CDR1 MGHDK, CDR2 SYGVNS. The V and J ends lost 8 bases and 4 bases respectively, with 6 bases between them. The CDR3 runs to 10 residues. The chain's CDR3 is CASGNYEQYF. The CDR3 DNA sequence: TGTGCCAGCGGGAATTACGAGCAGTACTTC.

The V gene is TRBV28, the J gene TRBJ2-2, with TRBD2 identical over 7 bases. The CDR3 has 14 amino acids. Germline loops: CDR1 MDHEN, CDR2 SYDVKM. After removal of 6 bases from V and 1 base from J, the junction contained 2 bases not matched to a gene. CDR3 nucleotides: TGTGCCAGCAGGGGGACTATGAACACCGGGGAGCTGTTTTTT. As protein: CASRGTMNTGELFF.

The chain employs TRBV11-3 and TRBJ1-1; unclear D gene. Deletions cut 5 bases from V and 4 bases from J, with 17 bases between. CDR1 SGHNT and CDR2 YENEEA come from the germline V gene. The CDR3 is 15 amino acids. This CDR3 is CASSPSRRGPTEAFF. CDR3 bases: TGTGCCAGCAGCCCATCACGGAGAGGACCCACTGAAGCTTTCTTT.

The chain employs TRBV4-1 and TRBJ2-1; the match to TRBD2 covers 12 bases. J was trimmed by 2 bases and V by 4 bases; bases with no gene match: 3. The germline V gene has CDR1 MGHRA and CDR2 YSYEKL. The CDR3 has 16 residues. In nucleotides, the CDR3 is TGCGCCAGCAGCCCTAGCGGGGGGGTCGCCTACAATGAGCAGTTCTTC. Translated, it gives CASSPSGGVAYNEQFF.

J is TRBJ2-1 and V is TRBV27, with a possible D match to TRBD1 (5 bases). Germline V gene data show CDR1 as MNHEY and CDR2 as SMNVEV (reference sequence). The CDR3 length is 15 residues. V dropped 7 bases and J dropped 0 bases, with 13 bases sitting between them. The CDR3 DNA follows: TGTGCCAGCACCGGCGGAGACAGCTCCTACAATGAGCAGTTCTTC. Translation gives CASTGGDSSYNEQFF.

The V and J genes are TRBV7-9 and TRBJ2-7; TRBD2 aligns across 8 bases. This CDR3 contains 12 residues. V dropped 5 bases and J dropped 9; count of bases not matched to a gene: 6. From germline, CDR1 is SEHNR and CDR2 FQNEAQ (reference sequence). The CDR3 sequence: CASSPGGTGQYF. In DNA form, the CDR3 reads TGTGCCAGCAGCCCGGGGGGGACCGGGCAGTACTTC. Supplemented by reference TRBV7-9 and TRBJ2-7, the full variable domain reads DTGVSQNPRHKITKRGQNVTFRCDPISEHNRLYWYRQTLGQGPEFLTYFQNEAQLEKSRLLSDRFSAERPKGSFSTLEIQRTEQGDSAMYLCASSPGGTGQYFGPGTRLTVT.

This clone came up a few times. The V call is TRBV2, the J call TRBJ2-1; 11 nucleotides agree with TRBD2. This CDR3 has 17 amino acids. CDR1 and CDR2 (germline): SNHLY, FYNNEI. Trimming took 6 bases from V and 6 from J; bases not matched to a gene: 13. The CDR3 sequence: CASRSSRTSGFINEQFF. DNA of the CDR3: TGTGCCAGCAGGTCGAGTCGGACTAGCGGGTTTATCAATGAGCAGTTCTTC.

This chain links TRBV5-1 with TRBJ1-1, with D tentatively TRBD1 (6 bases). The germline V gene encodes CDR1 SGHRS and CDR2 YFSETQ. CDR3 length: 16 amino acids. V lost 1 base, J lost 0 bases, and 13 bases lay in between. In nucleotides, the CDR3 is TGCGCCAGCAGCTTGTCGATGACAGGAGTGAACACTGAAGCTTTCTTT. Protein: CASSLSMTGVNTEAFF.